The 13 T cell receptor beta chains presented below share a single source sample, sequenced in a study of human T cells and chemical hapten exposure. TCRdb analysed the RACE reads with MiXCR anew, one entry per CDR3 protein. The sample comprises about 110,000 distinct CDR3 sequences, less than 10% of which are singletons, and around 3% rests with the top ten. Time point described: patch test 2, 6 weeks after DPC sensitization. As for treatment: therapeutic diphenylcyclopropenone sensitization with weekly scalp DPC. Sequenced material: whole blood, taken in connection with sensitization to the hapten diphenylcyclopropenone (DPC). These TCRs come from a woman aged 35 to 49 with alopecia areata. Some clones in this sample may be carry-over from other donors' samples.

This clonotype was seen only once. The V call is TRBV6-5, the J call TRBJ2-1; the D gene is possibly TRBD1 (5 bases). Germline CDR1 MNHEY, CDR2 SVGAGI. Deletions cut 3 bases from V and 8 bases from J, with 11 bases between. The CDR3 sequence is 13 residues long. This CDR3 is CASSYGRDYEQFF. The CDR3 DNA sequence: TGTGCCAGCAGTTATGGCAGGGATTATGAGCAGTTCTTC.

This clonotype was seen at least ten times. The gene calls are TRBV2 and TRBJ1-4; no firm D call. V gave up 3 bases and J gave up 0 bases, with 8 bases separating them. Germline values: CDR1 SNHLY, CDR2 FYNNEI. The CDR3 contains 15 residues. The CDR3 region has the DNA TGTGCCAGCAGTGATTGGAGGGCAACTAATGAAAAACTGTTTTTT. Encoded protein: CASSDWRATNEKLFF. The full variable domain, rest sourced from reference TRBV2 and TRBJ1-4, is EPEVTQTPSHQVTQMGQEVILRCVPISNHLYFYWYRQILGQKVEFLVSFYNNEISEKSEIFDDQFSVERPDGSNFTLKIRSTKLEDSAMYFCASSDWRATNEKLFFGSGTQLSVL.

This rearrangement joins TRBV5-1 to TRBJ1-1; D is possibly TRBD1 (5 bases). Germline V gives CDR1 SGHRS, CDR2 YFSETQ. CDR3 length equals 13 residues. V dropped 7 bases and J dropped 4 bases, with 14 bases sitting between them. The chain's CDR3 is CASGTPGGTEAFF. In DNA, the CDR3 is TGCGCCAGCGGGACCCCCGGGGGCACTGAAGCTTTCTTT. Complete variable domain (other parts from reference TRBV5-1 and TRBJ1-1): KAGVTQTPRYLIKTRGQQVTLSCSPISGHRSVSWYQQTPGQGLQFLFEYFSETQRNKGNFPGRFSGRQFSNSRSEMNVSTLELGDSALYLCASGTPGGTEAFFGQGTRLTVV.

J is TRBJ2-2 and V is TRBV7-9; D possibly corresponds to TRBD2 (6 bases). CDR1 and CDR2 from the germline V gene are SEHNR and FQNEAQ (reference sequence). This CDR3 region has 16 residues. Deletions cut 3 bases from V and 0 bases from J, with 11 bases between. The CDR3 sequence: CASSFRGNPNTGELFF. CDR3 sequence (DNA): TGTGCCAGCAGCTTCCGGGGGAACCCGAACACCGGGGAGCTGTTTTTT.

This clonotype was recorded at least ten times. The chain combines TRBV6-4 with TRBJ2-2; D tentatively fits TRBD1 or TRBD2 (5 bases each). This CDR3 is 14 amino acids long. Germline assignment: CDR1 MRHNA and CDR2 SNTAGT. With 4 bases removed from V and 3 bases from J, the gap between germline ends came to 9 bases. The CDR3 loop reads CASSAGPDTGELFF. CDR3 bases: TGTGCCAGCAGTGCGGGGCCGGACACCGGGGAGCTGTTTTTT.

The V gene is TRBV5-1, the J gene TRBJ2-5; D is undetermined. Trimming left V 0 bases short and J 0 bases short, with 6 bases between. This CDR3 has 14 amino acids. Germline assignment: CDR1 SGHRS and CDR2 YFSETQ. In nucleotides, the CDR3 is TGCGCCAGCAGCTTGGAAGCCAACCAAGAGACCCAGTACTTC. This codes for CASSLEANQETQYF.

This clonotype was picked up many times. The genes are TRBV20-1 and TRBJ2-2, with TRBD1 identical over 10 bases. The CDR3 has 14 amino acids. Germline CDR1 and CDR2: DFQATT and SNEGSKA (reference sequence). The junction had 6 bases not matched to a gene; V was cut back by 5 bases and J by 6 bases. The CDR3 spells CSAPGQGIPGELFF. The CDR3 DNA reads as TGCAGTGCTCCGGGACAGGGGATCCCCGGGGAGCTGTTTTTT.

This clonotype was found a few times. This chain uses TRBV20-1 with TRBJ1-6, with D possibly TRBD1 on 5 matching bases. V was shortened by 0 bases and J by 7 bases, with 16 bases between the two germline ends. Germline V lookup: CDR1 DFQATT, CDR2 SNEGSKA (reference sequence). CDR3 length: 16 amino acids. Here the CDR3 reads CSARDLRTRSNSPLHF. The CDR3 DNA follows: TGCAGTGCTAGAGATCTAAGGACACGCTCGAATTCACCCCTCCACTTT.

This chain uses TRBV7-9 with TRBJ1-1, with no clear D. This CDR3 is built from 14 residues. The V end was cut by 3 bases, the J end by 5 bases, with 13 bases between. Germline V CDR1 and CDR2: SEHNR, FQNEAQ (reference sequence). CDR3 in DNA: TGTGCCAGCAGCTTGGGGAGAGCCCCTACTGAAGCTTTCTTT. Translating gives CASSLGRAPTEAFF.

This clonotype was recorded many times. One end of the junction varies from germline; a read error may be responsible. The CDR3 loop is CASTLAENTEAFF. The CDR3 region has the DNA TGTGCCAGCACCTTAGCGGAAAACACTGAAGCTTTCTTT. This sequence joins TRBV7-9 and TRBJ1-1; D is uncertain. Germline V gives CDR1 SEHNR, CDR2 FQNEAQ (reference sequence). This CDR3 has 13 amino acids. Using reference TRBV7-9 and TRBJ1-1 for the parts outside the CDR3, the full variable domain is DTGVSQNPRHKITKRGQNVTFRCDPISEHNRLYWYRQTLGQGPEFLTYFQNEAQLEKSRLLSDRFSAERPKGSFSTLEIQRTEQGDSAMYLCASTLAENTEAFFGQGTRLTVV.

The V call is TRBV14, the J call TRBJ2-7; no reliable D call. The CDR3 covers 13 residues. From germline, CDR1 is SGHDN and CDR2 FVKESK. Trimming cost V 1 base and J 3 bases, with 7 bases left between them. The CDR3 loop is CASSQGVFYEQYF. The CDR3 region has the DNA TGTGCCAGCAGCCAAGGAGTGTTCTACGAGCAGTACTTC.

This clonotype was recorded a few times. The chain couples TRBV29-1 to TRBJ1-6, with D unclear. The germline V gene encodes CDR1 SQVTM and CDR2 ANQGSEA. V was cut by 5 bases and J by 6 bases, with 11 bases left in between. CDR3 length: 13 amino acids. The chain's CDR3 is CSVMEAGNSPLHF. The DNA for the CDR3 is TGCAGCGTTATGGAGGCGGGTAATTCACCCCTCCACTTT.

This clonotype appeared a few times. J is TRBJ2-7 and V is TRBV29-1; TRBD1 matches 7 bases. The CDR3 sequence is 14 residues long. J gave up 4 bases and V 6 bases, and 12 bases lay outside the gene matches. Germline assignment: CDR1 SQVTM and CDR2 ANQGSEA. CDR3 sequence (DNA): TGCAGCGTGGAGATGCCGGGACAGAGGTACGAGCAGTACTTC. Translation gives CSVEMPGQRYEQYF.